This TCR beta chain was identified during a study of blood T cell repertoires in COVID-19. The overall study: Nucleic acid was either cDNA or gDNA, and it came from T cells, B-cell-depleted T cells, or PBMCs.

Assay: immunoSEQ multiplex PCR; the TCRdb copy retains only in-frame clones and omits some. The repertoire holds under 200,000 clones, with roughly 86% as singletons. Germline assignment: CDR1 LNHDA and CDR2 SQIVND (reference sequence). V was clipped by 5 bases and J by 8 bases, with 13 bases between them. This CDR3 contains 13 residues. The TCR sequence derives from a man between 18 and 29 years old with active or convalescent COVID-19. The sequencing sample was made of peripheral blood. The rearrangement links TRBV19 to TRBJ1-5; D gene uncertain. CDR3 nucleotides: TGTGCCAGTAGTTTCCAGGAAATCGAGCCCCAGCATTTT. Encoded protein: CASSFQEIEPQHF.